This TCR beta chain was recorded in a study of cytomegalovirus exposure and HLA in healthy donors. Findings and limits, study-wide: Researchers reportedly found TCR beta sequences accurately predicted most subjects' HLA-A and HLA-B alleles. One variant, a missense change in DCLRE1C, was linked in a later analysis to TCR beta V- and J-gene trimming. It is likely that the observed cluster of highly shared sequence variants was a sequencing artifact.

This CDR3 has 13 amino acids. The germline V gene encodes CDR1 SGHNT and CDR2 YYREEE (reference sequence). With 6 bases removed from V and 2 bases from J, the gap between germline ends came to 11 bases. To note about this clone: The antigen is unknown.

This PCR relied on a set of 60 Vbeta primers and 13 Jbeta primers. TCRdb's table, derived via immunoSEQ multiplex PCR, lists solely in-frame clones and lacks some. Of approximately 150,000 clones in the sample, about four fifths were seen once. The sequenced material came from PBMCs. V gene TRBV5-4 combines with J gene TRBJ1-1, with D possibly matching TRBD1 (5 bases). The sequence came from a male donor in good health and CMV-seronegative. In nucleotides, the CDR3 is TGTGCCAGCACCCGGGGGGGTAACACTGAAGCTTTCTTT. Protein: CASTRGGNTEAFF.